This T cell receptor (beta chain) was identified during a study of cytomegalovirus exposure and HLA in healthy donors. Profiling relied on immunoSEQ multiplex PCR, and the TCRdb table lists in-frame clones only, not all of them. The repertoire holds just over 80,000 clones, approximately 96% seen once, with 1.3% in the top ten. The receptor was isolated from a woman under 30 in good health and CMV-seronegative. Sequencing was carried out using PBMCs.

The CDR3: CASNDRVVYGYTF. In nucleotides, the CDR3 is TGTGCCAGCAACGACAGGGTCGTCTATGGCTACACCTTC. This chain links TRBV7-9 with TRBJ1-2; 7 bases line up with TRBD1. The CDR3 contains 13 residues. The V segment lost 7 bases and the J segment 4 bases; nucleotides outside the gene matches: 6. The V gene's germline CDR1 is SEHNR and CDR2 FQNEAQ (reference sequence).